The clone carrying this T cell receptor (beta chain) has a handful of counts. Its antigen remains unidentified. The TCR beta CDR3 regions underwent amplification using RNA transcripts as the source. The TCR CDR3 first-round RT-PCR relied on the HTBI primer set. MiXCR, run by TCRdb on the multiplex PCR reads, gives a single entry per CDR3 protein. The table includes around 690,000 distinct CDR3 sequences, around 20% detected once. Uncontrolled infections, other autoimmune diseases, pregnancy or lactation led to exclusion of patients. The PBMCs studied were ones that came from roughly 11 ml fresh peripheral blood. The data belong to a study of T cells in Graves' hyperthyroidism and ophthalmopathy. Study information: Any treatment followed the collection of peripheral blood at initial diagnosis.

General study results and limits: Blood samples included most of the expanded thyroid clonotypes exceeding 0.001.

This receptor was identified in a man aged 25 to 40 with Graves' ophthalmopathy. Sequencing input: blood.

CDR3 nucleotides: TGTGCCATCGGGCAGGGGGGAGGGAATGAGCAGTTCTTC. This translates into CAIGQGGGNEQFF. The chain combines TRBV10-3 with TRBJ2-1; either TRBD1 or TRBD2 may fit D (7 bases each). Germline lookup yields CDR1 ENHRY and CDR2 SYGVKD. The CDR3 loop spans 13 amino acids. The V end was cut by 8 bases, the J end by 7 bases, with 15 bases between.